This T cell receptor beta chain was obtained from a study of CD8+CD57+ T cells in acquired aplastic anemia. General study results and limits: No significant difference in CD8+ Simpson's diversity was found between patients and controls. The study identified 25 to 30 CD8+ CDR3 sequences shared by patients and controls.

This clonotype was detected many times. Its antigen remains unknown. Using genomic DNA as the template, TCR beta VDJ and CDR3 profiling was carried out. One entry per CDR3 protein, called by TCRdb with MiXCR from the reads. Among about 160,000 distinct CDR3 sequences listed, about 50% were seen once. By flow cytometry, patients selected for sequencing had shown an expansion of CD8+CD57+ cells. Acquired aplastic anemia of severe grade affected all patients. Germline CDR1 and CDR2: KGHDR and SFDVKD. CDR3 length equals 17 residues. Trimming cost V 3 bases and J 4 bases, with 15 bases left between them. What was sequenced was sorted CD4+, CD8+, or CD8+CD57+ T cells (not recorded which) from PBMCs. This TCR was sampled from a human donor with aplastic anemia. This chain uses TRBV24-1 with TRBJ2-6; perhaps TRBD1 as D (5 bases). CDR3 loop: CATSDPQGLAGANVLTF. The CDR3 DNA follows: TGTGCCACCAGTGATCCGCAGGGCCTCGCAGGGGCCAACGTCCTGACTTTC.